The clone carrying this TCR beta chain was recorded many times. Its antigen is currently unknown. TCRdb analysed the 5' RACE reads with MiXCR anew, one entry per CDR3 protein. The table has around 230,000 distinct CDR3 sequences, less than 7.5% seen once. The sample belongs to a study of T cells after yellow fever vaccination. The overall study: Some fractions had low cell numbers, and these were prepared with SMART-Seq v4 Ultra Low Input.

V lost 0 bases, J lost 5 bases, and 4 bases lay in between. The CDR3 totals 12 residues. Germline lookup yields CDR1 SGDLS and CDR2 YYNGEE. Study-level findings and limits: A large majority of primary-vaccination clones showed up again after the booster (96% CD4, around 85% CD8). It was a weaker secondary response, yet one that peaked faster, at day 5 versus 15.

Here the sequenced sample was CD4+ T cells sorted from PBMCs, taken on the day of the yellow fever booster vaccination. V gene TRBV9 combines with J gene TRBJ2-3, with unresolved D. The origin of this receptor is a man aged 25 to 45 who received the YFV17D yellow fever vaccine. The chain's CDR3 is CASSVVQDTQYF. The CDR3 bases are TGTGCCAGCAGCGTAGTACAAGATACGCAGTATTTT.